This T cell receptor (beta chain) was recorded in a study of graft-versus-host responses after intestinal transplantation. The wider study: Multivisceral, liver-intestinal, or isolated intestinal transplants were given to recipients. Anti-thymocyte globulin served as induction for all recipients, who then took tacrolimus and steroids for 3 to 4 years.

A remark on this clone: Its antigen is unknown.

This table comes from immunoSEQ multiplex PCR, and its TCRdb copy is limited to in-frame clones, with some not included. The sample contains 9,500 to 15,000 clones, 70% to 75% of which appear only once. To release intraepithelial and lamina propria lymphocytes, the graft tissue was processed. Findings and caveats of the study: Some patients had graft-donor T cell macrochimerism. In their allografts, the ratios of graft-versus-host to host-versus-graft T cell clones were high.

The material was ileum tissue, obtained 142 days after intestinal transplantation. This sequence was found in a human patient who received an intestinal transplant, so some T cells may come from the graft donor.

The CDR3 loop is CASSTEGRETQYF. DNA of the CDR3: TGCGCCAGCAGCACGGAGGGGAGGGAGACCCAGTACTTC. The chain has TRBV5-1 and TRBJ2-5; D is possibly TRBD2 (6 bases). The CDR3 length is 13 residues. CDR1 SGHRS and CDR2 YFSETQ come from the germline V gene. The V end was cut by 4 bases, the J end by 5 bases, with 12 bases between.